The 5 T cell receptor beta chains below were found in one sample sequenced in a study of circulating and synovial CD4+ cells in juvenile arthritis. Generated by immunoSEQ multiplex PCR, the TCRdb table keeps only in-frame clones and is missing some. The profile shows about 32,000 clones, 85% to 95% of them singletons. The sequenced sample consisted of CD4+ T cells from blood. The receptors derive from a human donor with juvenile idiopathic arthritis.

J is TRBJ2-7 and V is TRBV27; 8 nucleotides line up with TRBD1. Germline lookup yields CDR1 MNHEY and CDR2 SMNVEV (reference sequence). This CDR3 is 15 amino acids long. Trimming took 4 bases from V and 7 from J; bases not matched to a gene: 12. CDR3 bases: TGTGCCAGCAGTTCCTACCGACTCCGGACAGGGGAGCAGTACTTC. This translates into CASSSYRLRTGEQYF.

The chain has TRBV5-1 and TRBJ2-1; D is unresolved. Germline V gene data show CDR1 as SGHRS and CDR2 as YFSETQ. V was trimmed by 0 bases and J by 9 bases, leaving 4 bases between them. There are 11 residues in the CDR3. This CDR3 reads CASSLDSEQFF. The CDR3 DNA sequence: TGCGCCAGCAGCTTGGACAGTGAGCAGTTCTTC.

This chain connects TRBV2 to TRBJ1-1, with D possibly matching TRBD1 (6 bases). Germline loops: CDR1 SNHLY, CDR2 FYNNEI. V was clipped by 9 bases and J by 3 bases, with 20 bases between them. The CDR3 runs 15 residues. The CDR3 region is CASVGGGTVDTEAFF. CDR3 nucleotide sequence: TGTGCCAGTGTAGGGGGGGGGACGGTAGACACTGAAGCTTTCTTT. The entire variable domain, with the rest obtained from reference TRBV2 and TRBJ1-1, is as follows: EPEVTQTPSHQVTQMGQEVILRCVPISNHLYFYWYRQILGQKVEFLVSFYNNEISEKSEIFDDQFSVERPDGSNFTLKIRSTKLEDSAMYFCASVGGGTVDTEAFFGQGTRLTVV.

The CDR3 protein is CASSATGDYGYTF. The CDR3 DNA reads as TGCGCCAGCAGTGCGACAGGGGATTATGGCTACACCTTC. This chain links TRBV10-2 with TRBJ1-2, with 8 bases lining up with TRBD1. After removal of 4 bases from V and 5 bases from J, the junction contained 3 bases not matched to a gene. CDR3 length: 13 amino acids. Germline V lookup: CDR1 WSHSY, CDR2 SAAADI.

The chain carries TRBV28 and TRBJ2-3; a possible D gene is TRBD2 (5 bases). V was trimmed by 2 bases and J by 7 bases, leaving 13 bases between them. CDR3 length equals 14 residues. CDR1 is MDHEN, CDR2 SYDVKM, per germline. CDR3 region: CASSLGLAVNTQYF. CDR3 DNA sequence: TGTGCCAGCAGTTTAGGGCTAGCCGTGAATACGCAGTATTTT.